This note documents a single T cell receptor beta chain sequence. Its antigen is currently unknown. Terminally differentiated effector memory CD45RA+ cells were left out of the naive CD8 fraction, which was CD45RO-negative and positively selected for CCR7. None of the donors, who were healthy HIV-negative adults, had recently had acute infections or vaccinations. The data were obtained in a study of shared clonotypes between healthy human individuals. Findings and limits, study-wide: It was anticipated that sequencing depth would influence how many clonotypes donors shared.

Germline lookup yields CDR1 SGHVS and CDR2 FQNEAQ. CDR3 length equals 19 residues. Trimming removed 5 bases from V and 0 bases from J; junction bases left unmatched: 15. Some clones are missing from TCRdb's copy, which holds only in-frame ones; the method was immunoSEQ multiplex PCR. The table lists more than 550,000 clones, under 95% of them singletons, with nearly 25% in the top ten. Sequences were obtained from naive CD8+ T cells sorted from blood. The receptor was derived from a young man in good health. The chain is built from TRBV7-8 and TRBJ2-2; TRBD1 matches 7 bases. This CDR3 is CASSPPGTETFANTGELFF. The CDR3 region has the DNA TGTGCCAGCAGCCCCCCCGGGACAGAAACCTTCGCGAACACCGGGGAGCTGTTTTTT.